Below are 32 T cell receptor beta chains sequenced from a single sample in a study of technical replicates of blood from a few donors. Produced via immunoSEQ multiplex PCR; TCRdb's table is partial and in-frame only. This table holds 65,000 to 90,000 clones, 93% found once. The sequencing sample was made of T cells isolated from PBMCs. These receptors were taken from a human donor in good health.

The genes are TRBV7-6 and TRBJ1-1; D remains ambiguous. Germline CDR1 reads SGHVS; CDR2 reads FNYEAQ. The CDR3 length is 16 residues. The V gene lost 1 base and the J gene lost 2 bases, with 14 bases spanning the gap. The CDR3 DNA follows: TGTGCCAGCAGCTTAGTAGGGAGGAGGGATAACACTGAAGCTTTCTTT. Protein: CASSLVGRRDNTEAFF. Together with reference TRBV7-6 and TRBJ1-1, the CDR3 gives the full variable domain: GAGVSQSPRYKVTKRGQDVALRCDPISGHVSLYWYRQALGQGPEFLTYFNYEAQQDKSGLPNDRFSAERPEGSISTLTIQRTEQRDSAMYRCASSLVGRRDNTEAFFGQGTRLTVV.

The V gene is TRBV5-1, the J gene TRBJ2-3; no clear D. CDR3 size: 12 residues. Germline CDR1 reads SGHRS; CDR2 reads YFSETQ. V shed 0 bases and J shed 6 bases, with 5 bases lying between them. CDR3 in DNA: TGCGCCAGCAGCTTGGCCGAGGATACGCAGTATTTT. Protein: CASSLAEDTQYF.

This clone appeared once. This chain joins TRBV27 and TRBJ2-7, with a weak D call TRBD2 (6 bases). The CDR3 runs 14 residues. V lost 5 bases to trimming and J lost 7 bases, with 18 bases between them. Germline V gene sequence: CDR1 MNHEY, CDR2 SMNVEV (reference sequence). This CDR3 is CASSPRTSRGEQYF. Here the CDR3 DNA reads TGTGCCAGCAGTCCCCGGACAAGCCGGGGGGAGCAGTACTTC.

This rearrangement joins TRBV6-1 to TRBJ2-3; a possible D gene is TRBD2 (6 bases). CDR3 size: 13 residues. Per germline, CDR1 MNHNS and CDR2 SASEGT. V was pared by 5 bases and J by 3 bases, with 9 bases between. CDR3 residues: CASSPRGTDTQYF. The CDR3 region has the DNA TGTGCCAGCAGTCCCCGGGGGACAGATACGCAGTATTTT.

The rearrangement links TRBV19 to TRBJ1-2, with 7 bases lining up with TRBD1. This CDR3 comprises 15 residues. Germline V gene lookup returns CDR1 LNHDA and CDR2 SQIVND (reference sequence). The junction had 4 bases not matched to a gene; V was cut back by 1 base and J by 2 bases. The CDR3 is CASSIGTGENYGYTF. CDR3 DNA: TGTGCCAGTAGTATAGGGACAGGCGAGAACTATGGCTACACCTTC.

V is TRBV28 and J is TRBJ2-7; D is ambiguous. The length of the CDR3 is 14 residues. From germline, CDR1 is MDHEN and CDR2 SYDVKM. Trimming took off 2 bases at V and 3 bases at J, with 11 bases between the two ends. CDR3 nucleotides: TGTGCCAGCAGTTTAGTAGTCCGTAACTACGAGCAGTACTTC. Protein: CASSLVVRNYEQYF.

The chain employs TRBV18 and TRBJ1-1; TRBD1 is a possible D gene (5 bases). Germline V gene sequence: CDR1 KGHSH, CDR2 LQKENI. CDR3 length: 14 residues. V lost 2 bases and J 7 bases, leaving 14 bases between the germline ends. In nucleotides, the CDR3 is TGTGCCAGCTCACCAGATCCCAGGGTGGGTGAAGCTTTCTTT. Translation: CASSPDPRVGEAFF.

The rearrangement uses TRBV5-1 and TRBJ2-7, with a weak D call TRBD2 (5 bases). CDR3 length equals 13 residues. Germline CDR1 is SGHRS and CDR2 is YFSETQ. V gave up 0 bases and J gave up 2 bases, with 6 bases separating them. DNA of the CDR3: TGCGCCAGCAGCTTGGGAGGGACCTACGAGCAGTACTTC. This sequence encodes CASSLGGTYEQYF. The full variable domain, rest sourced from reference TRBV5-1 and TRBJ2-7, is KAGVTQTPRYLIKTRGQQVTLSCSPISGHRSVSWYQQTPGQGLQFLFEYFSETQRNKGNFPGRFSGRQFSNSRSEMNVSTLELGDSALYLCASSLGGTYEQYFGPGTRLTVT.

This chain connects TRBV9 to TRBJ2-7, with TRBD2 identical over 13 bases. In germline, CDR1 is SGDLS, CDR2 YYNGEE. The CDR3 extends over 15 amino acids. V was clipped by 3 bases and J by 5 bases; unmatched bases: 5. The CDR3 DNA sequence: TGTGCCAGCAGCGGAGGACTAGCGGGAGAGAACGAGCAGTACTTC. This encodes CASSGGLAGENEQYF.

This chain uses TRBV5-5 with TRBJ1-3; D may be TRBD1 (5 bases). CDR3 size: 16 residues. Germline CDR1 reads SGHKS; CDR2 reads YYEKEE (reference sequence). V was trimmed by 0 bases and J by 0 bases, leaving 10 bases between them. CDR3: CASSLDGGGSGNTIYF. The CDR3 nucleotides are TGTGCCAGCAGCTTGGACGGCGGGGGCTCTGGAAACACCATATATTTT.

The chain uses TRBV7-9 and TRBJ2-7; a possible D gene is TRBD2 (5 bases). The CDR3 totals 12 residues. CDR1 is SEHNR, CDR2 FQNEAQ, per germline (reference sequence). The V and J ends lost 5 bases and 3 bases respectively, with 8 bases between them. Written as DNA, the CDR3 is TGTGCCAGCAGCACAGCGGTCTACGAGCAGTACTTC. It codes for CASSTAVYEQYF.

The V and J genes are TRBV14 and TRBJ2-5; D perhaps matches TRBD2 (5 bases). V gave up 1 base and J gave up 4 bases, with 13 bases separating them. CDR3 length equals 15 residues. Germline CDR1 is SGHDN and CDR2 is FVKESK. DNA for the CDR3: TGTGCCAGCAGCCAAGGATGGTCCCGGGGAGAGACCCAGTACTTC. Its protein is CASSQGWSRGETQYF.

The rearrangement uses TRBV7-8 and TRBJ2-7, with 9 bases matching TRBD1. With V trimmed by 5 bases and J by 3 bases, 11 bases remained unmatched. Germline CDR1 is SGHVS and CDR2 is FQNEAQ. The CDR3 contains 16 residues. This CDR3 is CASSPTGGEAFYEQYF. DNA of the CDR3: TGTGCCAGCAGCCCAACAGGGGGCGAGGCGTTCTACGAGCAGTACTTC.

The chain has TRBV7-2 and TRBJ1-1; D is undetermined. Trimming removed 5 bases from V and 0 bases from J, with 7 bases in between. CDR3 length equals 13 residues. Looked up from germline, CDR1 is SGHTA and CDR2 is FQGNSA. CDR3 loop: CASSVELNTEAFF. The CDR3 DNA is TGTGCCAGCAGCGTCGAGCTGAACACTGAAGCTTTCTTT.

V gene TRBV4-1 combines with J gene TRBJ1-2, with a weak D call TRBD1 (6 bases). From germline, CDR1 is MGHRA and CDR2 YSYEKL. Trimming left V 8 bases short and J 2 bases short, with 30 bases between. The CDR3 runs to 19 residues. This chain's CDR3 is CASFLNARPYRAQNYGYTF. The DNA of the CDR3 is TGCGCCAGCTTCCTTAACGCCCGTCCCTACAGGGCCCAAAACTATGGCTACACCTTC.

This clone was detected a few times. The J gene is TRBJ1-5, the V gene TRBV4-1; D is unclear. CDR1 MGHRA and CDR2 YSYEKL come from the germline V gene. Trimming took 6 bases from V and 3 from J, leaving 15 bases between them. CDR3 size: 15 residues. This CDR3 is CASRAVFPSNQPQHF. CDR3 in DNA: TGCGCCAGCAGGGCTGTCTTCCCCTCCAATCAGCCCCAGCATTTT.

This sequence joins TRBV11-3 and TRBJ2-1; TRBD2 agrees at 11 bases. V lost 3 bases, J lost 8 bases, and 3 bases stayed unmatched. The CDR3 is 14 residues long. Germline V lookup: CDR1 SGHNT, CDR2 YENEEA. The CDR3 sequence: CASSFLTSGDEQFF. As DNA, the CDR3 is TGTGCCAGCAGCTTCCTGACTAGCGGGGATGAGCAGTTCTTC.

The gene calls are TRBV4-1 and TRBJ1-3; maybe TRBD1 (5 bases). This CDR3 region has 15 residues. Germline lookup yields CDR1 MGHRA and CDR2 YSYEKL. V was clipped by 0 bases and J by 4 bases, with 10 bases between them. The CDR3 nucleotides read TGCGCCAGCAGCCAAGATTGGGGGGGAGGAAACACCATATATTTT. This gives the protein CASSQDWGGGNTIYF.

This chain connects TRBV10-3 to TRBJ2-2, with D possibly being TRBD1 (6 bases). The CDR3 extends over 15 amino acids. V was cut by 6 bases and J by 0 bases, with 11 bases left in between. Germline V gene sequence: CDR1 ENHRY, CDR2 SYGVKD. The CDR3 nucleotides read TGTGCCATCAGGGGGGACAATCCGAACACCGGGGAGCTGTTTTTT. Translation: CAIRGDNPNTGELFF.

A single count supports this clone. The CDR3 sequence: CASSLDASGSPNEQFF. The CDR3 nucleotides read TGTGCCAGCAGTTTAGATGCTAGCGGGAGCCCCAATGAGCAGTTCTTC. This sequence joins TRBV28 and TRBJ2-1; 10 nucleotides line up with TRBD2. The ends lost 2 bases at V and 6 bases at J; junction bases unmatched: 7. Germline values: CDR1 MDHEN, CDR2 SYDVKM. The CDR3 contains 16 residues.

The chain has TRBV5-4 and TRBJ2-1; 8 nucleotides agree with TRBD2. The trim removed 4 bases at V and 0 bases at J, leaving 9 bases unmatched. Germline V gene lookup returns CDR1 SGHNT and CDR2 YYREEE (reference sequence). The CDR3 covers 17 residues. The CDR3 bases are TGTGCCAGCAGCCCAGCTGGTAGCGGGGTCTCCTACAATGAGCAGTTCTTC. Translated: CASSPAGSGVSYNEQFF.

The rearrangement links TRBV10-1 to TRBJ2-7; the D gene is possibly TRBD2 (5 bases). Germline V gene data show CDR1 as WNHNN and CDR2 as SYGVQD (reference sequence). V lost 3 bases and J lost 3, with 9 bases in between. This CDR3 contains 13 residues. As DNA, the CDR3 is TGCGCCAGCAGTGAAGCGGTATTCTACGAGCAGTACTTC. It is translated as CASSEAVFYEQYF.

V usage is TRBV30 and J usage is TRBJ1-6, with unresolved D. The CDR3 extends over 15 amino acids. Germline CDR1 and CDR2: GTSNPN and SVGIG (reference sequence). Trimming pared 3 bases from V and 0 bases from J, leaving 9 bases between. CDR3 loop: CAWRSGSSYNSPLHF. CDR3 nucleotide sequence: TGTGCCTGGAGGAGCGGTAGCTCCTATAATTCACCCCTCCACTTT.

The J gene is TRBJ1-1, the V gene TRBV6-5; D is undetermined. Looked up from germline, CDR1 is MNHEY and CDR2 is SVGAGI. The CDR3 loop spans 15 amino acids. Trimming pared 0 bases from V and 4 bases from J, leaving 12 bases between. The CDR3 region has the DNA TGTGCCAGCAGTTACTCTATTAACTCGGGCACTGAAGCTTTCTTT. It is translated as CASSYSINSGTEAFF.

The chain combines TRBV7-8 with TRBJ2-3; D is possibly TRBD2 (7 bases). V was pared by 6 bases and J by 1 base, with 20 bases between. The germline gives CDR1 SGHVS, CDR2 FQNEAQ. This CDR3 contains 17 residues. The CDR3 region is CASRQGRGGFRTDTQYF. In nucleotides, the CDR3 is TGTGCCAGCAGACAAGGTCGCGGGGGCTTCCGCACAGATACGCAGTATTTT. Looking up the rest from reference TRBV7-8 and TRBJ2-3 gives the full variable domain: GAGVSQSPRYKVAKRGQDVALRCDPISGHVSLFWYQQALGQGPEFLTYFQNEAQLDKSGLPSDRFFAERPEGSVSTLKIQRTQQEDSAVYLCASRQGRGGFRTDTQYFGPGTRLTVL.

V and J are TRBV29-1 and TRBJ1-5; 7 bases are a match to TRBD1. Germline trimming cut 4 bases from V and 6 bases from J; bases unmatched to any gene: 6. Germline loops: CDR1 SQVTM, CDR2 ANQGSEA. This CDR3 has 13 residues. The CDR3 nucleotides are TGCAGCGTTGGACAGGGCGAGGGTCAGCCCCAGCATTTT. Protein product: CSVGQGEGQPQHF.

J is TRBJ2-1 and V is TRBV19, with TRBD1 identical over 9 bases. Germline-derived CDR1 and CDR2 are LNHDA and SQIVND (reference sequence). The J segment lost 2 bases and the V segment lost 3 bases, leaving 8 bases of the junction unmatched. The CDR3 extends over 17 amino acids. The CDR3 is CASSIWTGTGPYNEQFF. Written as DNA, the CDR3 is TGTGCCAGTAGTATCTGGACCGGGACAGGGCCCTACAATGAGCAGTTCTTC.

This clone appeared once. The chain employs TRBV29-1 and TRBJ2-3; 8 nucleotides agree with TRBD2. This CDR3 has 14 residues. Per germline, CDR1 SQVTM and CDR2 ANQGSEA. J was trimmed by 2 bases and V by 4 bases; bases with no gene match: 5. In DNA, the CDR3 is TGCAGCGTTGTGGTTAGCGGGACCACAGATACGCAGTATTTT. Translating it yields CSVVVSGTTDTQYF.

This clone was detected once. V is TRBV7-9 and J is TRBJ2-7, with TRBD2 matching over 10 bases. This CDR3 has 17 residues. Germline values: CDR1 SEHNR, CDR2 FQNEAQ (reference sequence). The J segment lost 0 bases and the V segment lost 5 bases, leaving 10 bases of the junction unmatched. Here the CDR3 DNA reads TGTGCCAGCAGCGCTCCGGGACTAGCGATTATCTCCTACGAGCAGTACTTC. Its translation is CASSAPGLAIISYEQYF.

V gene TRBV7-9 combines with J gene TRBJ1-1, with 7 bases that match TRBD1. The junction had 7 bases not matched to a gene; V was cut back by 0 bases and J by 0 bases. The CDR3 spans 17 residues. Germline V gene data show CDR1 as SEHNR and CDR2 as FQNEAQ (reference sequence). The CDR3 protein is CASSLALTGYMNTEAFF. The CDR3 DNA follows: TGTGCCAGCAGCTTAGCTCTGACAGGGTACATGAACACTGAAGCTTTCTTT.

CDR3 region: CASSKRDLDTGELFF. The CDR3 DNA is TGTGCCAGCAGTAAACGGGATCTGGACACCGGGGAGCTGTTTTTT. The chain carries TRBV5-6 and TRBJ2-2, with D maybe TRBD2 (5 bases). Trimming removed 5 bases from V and 3 bases from J, with 14 bases in between. This CDR3 has 15 residues. Germline CDR1 reads SGHDT; CDR2 reads YYEEEE.

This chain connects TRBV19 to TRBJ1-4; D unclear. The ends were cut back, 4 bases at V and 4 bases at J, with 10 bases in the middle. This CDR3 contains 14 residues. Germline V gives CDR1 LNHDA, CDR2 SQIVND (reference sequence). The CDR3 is CASSSRTGNEKLFF. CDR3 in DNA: TGTGCCAGTAGTAGCCGGACTGGTAATGAAAAACTGTTTTTT.